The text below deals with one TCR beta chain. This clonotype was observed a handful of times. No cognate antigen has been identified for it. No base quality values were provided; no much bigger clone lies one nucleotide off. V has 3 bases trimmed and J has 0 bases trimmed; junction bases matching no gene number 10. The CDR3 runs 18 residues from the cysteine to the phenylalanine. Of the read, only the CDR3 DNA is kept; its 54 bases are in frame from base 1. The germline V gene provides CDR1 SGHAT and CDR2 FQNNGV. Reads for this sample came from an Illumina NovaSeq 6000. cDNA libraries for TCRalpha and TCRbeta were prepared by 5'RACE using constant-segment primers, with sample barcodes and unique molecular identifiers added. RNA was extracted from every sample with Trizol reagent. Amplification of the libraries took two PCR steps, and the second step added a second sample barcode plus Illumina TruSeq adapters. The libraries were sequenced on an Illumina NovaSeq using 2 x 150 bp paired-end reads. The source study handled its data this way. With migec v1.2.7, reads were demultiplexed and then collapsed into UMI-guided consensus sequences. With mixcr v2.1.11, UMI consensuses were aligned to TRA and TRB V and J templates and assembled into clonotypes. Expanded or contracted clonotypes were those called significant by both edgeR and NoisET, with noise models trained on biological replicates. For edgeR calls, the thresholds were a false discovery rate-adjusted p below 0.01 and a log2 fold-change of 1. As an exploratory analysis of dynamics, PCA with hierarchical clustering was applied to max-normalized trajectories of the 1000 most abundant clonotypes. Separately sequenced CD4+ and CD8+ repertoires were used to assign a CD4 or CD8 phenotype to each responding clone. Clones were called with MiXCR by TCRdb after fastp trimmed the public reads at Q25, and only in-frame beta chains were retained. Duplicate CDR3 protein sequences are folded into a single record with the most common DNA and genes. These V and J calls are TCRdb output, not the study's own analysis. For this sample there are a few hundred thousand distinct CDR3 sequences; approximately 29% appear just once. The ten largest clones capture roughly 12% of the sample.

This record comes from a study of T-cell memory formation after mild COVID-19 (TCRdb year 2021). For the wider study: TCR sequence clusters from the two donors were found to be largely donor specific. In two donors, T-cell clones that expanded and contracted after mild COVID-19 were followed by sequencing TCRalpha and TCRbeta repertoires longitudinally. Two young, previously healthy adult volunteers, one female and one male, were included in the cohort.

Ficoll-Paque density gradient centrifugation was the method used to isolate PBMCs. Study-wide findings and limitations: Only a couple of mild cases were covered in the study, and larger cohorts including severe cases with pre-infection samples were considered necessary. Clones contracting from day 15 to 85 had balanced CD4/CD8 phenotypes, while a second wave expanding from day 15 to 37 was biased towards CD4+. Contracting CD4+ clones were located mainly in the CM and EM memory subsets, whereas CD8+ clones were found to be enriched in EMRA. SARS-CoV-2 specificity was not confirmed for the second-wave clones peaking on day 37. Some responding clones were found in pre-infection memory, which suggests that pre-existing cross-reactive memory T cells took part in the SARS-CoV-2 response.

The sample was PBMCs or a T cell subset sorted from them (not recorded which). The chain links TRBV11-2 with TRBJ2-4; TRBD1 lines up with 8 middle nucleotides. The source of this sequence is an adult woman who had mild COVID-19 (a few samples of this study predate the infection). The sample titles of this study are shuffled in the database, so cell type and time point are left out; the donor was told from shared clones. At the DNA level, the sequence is TGTGCCAGCAGCTTGGACAGGGCGCTTCTCCTAGCCAAAAACATTCAGTACTTC. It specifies CASSLDRALLLAKNIQYF. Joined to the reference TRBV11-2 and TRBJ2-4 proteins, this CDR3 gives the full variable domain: EAGVAQSPRYKIIEKRQSVAFWCNPISGHATLYWYQQILGQGPKLLIQFQNNGVVDDSQLPKDRFSAERLKGVDSTLKIQPAKLEDSAVYLCASSLDRALLLAKNIQYFGAGTRLSVL.